This is a list of T cell receptor beta chains from one sample in a study of CD8 T cells in ankylosing spondylitis. TCRdb reprocessed the 5' RACE reads via MiXCR and lists one record per CDR3 protein. The data hold 700,000 to 1,000,000 distinct CDR3 sequences, with approximately 12% observed a single time. The sample was blood, either unsorted or a sorted T cell fraction (not recorded which). The source of these receptors is a male donor with ankylosing spondylitis. CDR3s include the opening cysteine and the closing phenylalanine or tryptophan. The order of the fields is D gene, V gene, J gene, clone size, CDR3 protein, CDR3 DNA. A D gene is named only where the DNA matches it firmly. Some rows have no size entry. The others give once, few or many, or a class for an expanded clone.

d_call: .
v_call: TRBV4-1
j_call: TRBJ1-3
clone_size: .
cdr3_aa: CASSQVPFRGPGNTIYF
cdr3_nt: TGCGCCAGCAGCCAAGTACCGTTCAGGGGACCTGGAAACACCATATATTTT

d_call: TRBD1
v_call: TRBV5-1
j_call: TRBJ1-1
clone_size: many
cdr3_aa: CASSLDRGNTEAFF
cdr3_nt: TGCGCCAGCAGCTTGGACAGGGGGAACACTGAAGCTTTCTTT

d_call: .
v_call: TRBV20-1
j_call: TRBJ2-6
clone_size: few
cdr3_aa: CSAEGRSGANVLTF
cdr3_nt: TGCAGTGCCGAAGGACGTTCAGGGGCCAACGTCCTGACTTTC

d_call: .
v_call: TRBV5-6
j_call: TRBJ2-3
clone_size: many
cdr3_aa: CASSLDPSTDTQYF
cdr3_nt: TGTGCCAGCAGCTTGGACCCGAGCACAGATACGCAGTATTTT

d_call: .
v_call: TRBV6-1
j_call: TRBJ2-1
clone_size: .
cdr3_aa: CASGRPSAYNEQFF
cdr3_nt: TGTGCCAGCGGGCGGCCTAGCGCCTACAATGAGCAGTTCTTC

d_call: .
v_call: TRBV29-1
j_call: TRBJ2-7
clone_size: few
cdr3_aa: CSVVGQEGGRDEQYF
cdr3_nt: TGCAGCGTTGTAGGGCAAGAGGGGGGTAGGGACGAGCAGTACTTC

d_call: TRBD1
v_call: TRBV20-1
j_call: TRBJ1-4
clone_size: .
cdr3_aa: CSAHHTGAKLFF
cdr3_nt: TGCAGTGCACATCATACAGGGGCAAAACTGTTTTTT

d_call: TRBD1
v_call: TRBV20-1
j_call: TRBJ1-1
clone_size: many
cdr3_aa: CSAWTGANTEAFF
cdr3_nt: TGCAGTGCGTGGACAGGGGCGAACACTGAAGCTTTCTTT

d_call: .
v_call: TRBV20-1
j_call: TRBJ2-7
clone_size: .
cdr3_aa: CSAMGRSGEQYF
cdr3_nt: TGCAGTGCTATGGGCAGGTCGGGCGAGCAGTACTTC

d_call: TRBD1
v_call: TRBV5-1
j_call: TRBJ1-2
clone_size: .
cdr3_aa: CASSPGTESYTF
cdr3_nt: TGCGCCAGCAGCCCGGGGACAGAGTCCTACACCTTC

d_call: TRBD1
v_call: TRBV20-1
j_call: TRBJ2-7
clone_size: .
cdr3_aa: CSARIGTGVYEQYF
cdr3_nt: TGCAGTGCTAGAATCGGGACAGGGGTTTACGAGCAGTACTTC

d_call: .
v_call: TRBV30
j_call: TRBJ2-7
clone_size: .
cdr3_aa: CALSADRAYEQYF
cdr3_nt: TGTGCCTTGAGTGCCGACAGAGCCTACGAGCAGTACTTC

d_call: TRBD1
v_call: TRBV19
j_call: TRBJ1-2
clone_size: few
cdr3_aa: CASSSGQRLYGYTF
cdr3_nt: TGTGCCAGTAGCTCGGGACAGAGACTTTATGGCTACACCTTC

d_call: .
v_call: TRBV29-1
j_call: TRBJ1-4
clone_size: .
cdr3_aa: CSVQGTATNEKLFF
cdr3_nt: TGCAGCGTTCAGGGGACGGCAACTAATGAAAAACTGTTTTTT

d_call: .
v_call: TRBV5-6
j_call: TRBJ1-2
clone_size: .
cdr3_aa: CASSSRATRDYGYTF
cdr3_nt: TGTGCCAGCAGTAGCCGGGCTACCCGGGACTATGGCTACACCTTC

d_call: .
v_call: TRBV7-9
j_call: TRBJ2-1
clone_size: few
cdr3_aa: CASSLVVRAWRDNEQFF
cdr3_nt: TGTGCCAGCAGCTTAGTCGTACGGGCCTGGAGGGACAATGAGCAGTTCTTC

d_call: .
v_call: TRBV20-1
j_call: TRBJ2-1
clone_size: medium-sized
cdr3_aa: CSARSLANEQFF
cdr3_nt: TGCAGTGCTAGAAGTCTAGCCAATGAGCAGTTCTTC

d_call: .
v_call: TRBV20-1
j_call: TRBJ1-5
clone_size: many
cdr3_aa: CSARPDWGALRGNQPQHF
cdr3_nt: TGCAGTGCTAGACCAGATTGGGGGGCATTGCGGGGCAATCAGCCCCAGCATTTT

d_call: .
v_call: TRBV10-3
j_call: TRBJ1-1
clone_size: few
cdr3_aa: CAISVSGQRNTEAFF
cdr3_nt: TGTGCCATCAGTGTCAGCGGACAGAGGAACACTGAAGCTTTCTTT

d_call: TRBD1
v_call: TRBV6-2/TRBV6-3
j_call: TRBJ1-1
clone_size: .
cdr3_aa: CASSYTGQGFITEAFF
cdr3_nt: TGTGCCAGCAGTTACACGGGACAGGGGTTTATCACTGAAGCTTTCTTT

d_call: .
v_call: TRBV5-1
j_call: TRBJ2-6
clone_size: many
cdr3_aa: CASSLDGISGANVLTF
cdr3_nt: TGCGCCAGCAGCTTGGATGGCATTTCTGGGGCCAACGTCCTGACTTTC

d_call: TRBD1
v_call: TRBV7-9
j_call: TRBJ2-5
clone_size: few
cdr3_aa: CASSRGQGVAETQYF
cdr3_nt: TGTGCCAGCAGCCGAGGACAGGGGGTAGCGGAGACCCAGTACTTC

d_call: .
v_call: TRBV20-1
j_call: TRBJ2-5
clone_size: many
cdr3_aa: CSAREDSASETQYF
cdr3_nt: TGCAGTGCTAGAGAGGACAGTGCTTCAGAGACCCAGTACTTC

d_call: .
v_call: TRBV7-2
j_call: TRBJ2-4
clone_size: few
cdr3_aa: CASSSKGIKNIQYF
cdr3_nt: TGTGCCAGCAGCTCAAAAGGGATCAAAAACATTCAGTACTTC

d_call: .
v_call: TRBV7-2
j_call: TRBJ1-5
clone_size: many
cdr3_aa: CASSLPFSSNQPQHF
cdr3_nt: TGTGCCAGCAGCTTACCGTTTAGTAGCAATCAGCCCCAGCATTTT

d_call: .
v_call: TRBV7-2
j_call: TRBJ1-1
clone_size: few
cdr3_aa: CASSLAADRRRAFF
cdr3_nt: TGTGCCAGCAGCTTAGCAGCCGACAGGAGAAGAGCTTTCTTT

d_call: .
v_call: TRBV20-1
j_call: TRBJ2-1
clone_size: many
cdr3_aa: CSASPFGPSSYNEQFF
cdr3_nt: TGCAGTGCTAGCCCATTTGGGCCGAGCTCCTACAATGAGCAGTTCTTC

d_call: TRBD1
v_call: TRBV6-5
j_call: TRBJ2-5
clone_size: many
cdr3_aa: CASSYSDRGLVETQYF
cdr3_nt: TGTGCCAGCAGTTACTCGGACAGGGGGCTAGTAGAGACCCAGTACTTC

d_call: .
v_call: TRBV20-1
j_call: TRBJ1-1
clone_size: .
cdr3_aa: CSARRRSMNTEAFF
cdr3_nt: TGCAGTGCTAGAAGACGGTCGATGAACACTGAAGCTTTCTTT

d_call: .
v_call: TRBV29-1
j_call: TRBJ2-5
clone_size: many
cdr3_aa: CSVDRDQETQYF
cdr3_nt: TGCAGCGTTGACAGGGACCAAGAGACCCAGTACTTC

d_call: TRBD1
v_call: TRBV7-9
j_call: TRBJ1-1
clone_size: .
cdr3_aa: CASSPGTGTTEAFF
cdr3_nt: TGTGCCAGCAGCCCCGGGACAGGGACTACTGAAGCTTTCTTT

d_call: .
v_call: TRBV20-1
j_call: TRBJ1-1
clone_size: .
cdr3_aa: CSAPRAPANAEAFF
cdr3_nt: TGCAGTGCTCCCAGGGCGCCGGCGAACGCTGAAGCTTTCTTT

d_call: TRBD1
v_call: TRBV7-9
j_call: TRBJ2-2
clone_size: .
cdr3_aa: CASSLATGTTGELFF
cdr3_nt: TGTGCCAGCAGCTTAGCGACAGGGACCACCGGGGAGCTGTTTTTT

d_call: .
v_call: TRBV20-1
j_call: TRBJ1-2
clone_size: many
cdr3_aa: CSAARSQGYTF
cdr3_nt: TGCAGTGCTGCAAGGAGCCAGGGCTACACCTTC

d_call: .
v_call: TRBV7-2
j_call: TRBJ2-7
clone_size: .
cdr3_aa: CASSLRQQESEQYF
cdr3_nt: TGTGCCAGCAGCTTACGACAGCAGGAAAGCGAGCAGTACTTC

d_call: .
v_call: TRBV27
j_call: TRBJ1-3
clone_size: .
cdr3_aa: CASSLVYSGNTIYF
cdr3_nt: TGTGCCAGCAGTTTGGTCTACTCTGGAAACACCATATATTTT

d_call: TRBD2
v_call: TRBV4-2
j_call: TRBJ2-2
clone_size: few
cdr3_aa: CASSLGAGGYTGELFF
cdr3_nt: TGTGCCAGCAGCCTTGGAGCGGGGGGGTACACCGGGGAGCTGTTTTTT

d_call: TRBD1
v_call: TRBV7-2
j_call: TRBJ2-5
clone_size: few
cdr3_aa: CASSQTGGWVETQYF
cdr3_nt: TGTGCCAGCAGTCAAACAGGGGGATGGGTTGAGACCCAGTACTTC

d_call: .
v_call: TRBV7-2
j_call: TRBJ2-1
clone_size: many
cdr3_aa: CASSYGPTGEQFF
cdr3_nt: TGTGCCAGCAGCTATGGACCAACTGGGGAGCAGTTCTTC

d_call: TRBD1
v_call: TRBV20-1
j_call: TRBJ2-2
clone_size: .
cdr3_aa: CSVQGRKTGELFF
cdr3_nt: TGCAGTGTACAGGGGCGTAAAACCGGGGAGCTGTTTTTT

d_call: .
v_call: TRBV20-1
j_call: TRBJ2-7
clone_size: .
cdr3_aa: CSARPRVKPGYEQYF
cdr3_nt: TGCAGTGCCCGCCCCAGGGTAAAACCTGGATACGAGCAGTACTTC

d_call: .
v_call: TRBV7-2
j_call: TRBJ2-3
clone_size: .
cdr3_aa: CASSLASTSSADTQYF
cdr3_nt: TGTGCCAGCAGCTTAGCGTCGACATCCTCGGCAGATACGCAGTATTTT

d_call: .
v_call: TRBV5-1
j_call: TRBJ2-2
clone_size: .
cdr3_aa: CASSKDTNTGELFF
cdr3_nt: TGCGCCAGCAGCAAGGACACCAACACCGGGGAGCTGTTTTTT

d_call: .
v_call: TRBV6-1
j_call: TRBJ1-1
clone_size: few
cdr3_aa: CASTLQPGSNTEAFF
cdr3_nt: TGTGCCAGCACCCTCCAACCGGGTTCGAACACTGAAGCTTTCTTT

d_call: .
v_call: TRBV5-1
j_call: TRBJ2-7
clone_size: .
cdr3_aa: CASSLEGIREQYF
cdr3_nt: TGCGCCAGCAGCTTGGAGGGGATAAGGGAGCAGTACTTC

d_call: TRBD2
v_call: TRBV29-1
j_call: TRBJ2-5
clone_size: many
cdr3_aa: CSVDRGLAGRETQYF
cdr3_nt: TGCAGCGTTGATCGGGGACTAGCGGGGCGGGAGACCCAGTACTTC

d_call: .
v_call: TRBV12-3/TRBV12-4
j_call: TRBJ1-2
clone_size: .
cdr3_aa: CASSFSGYGYTF
cdr3_nt: TGTGCCAGCAGTTTTTCGGGCTATGGCTACACCTTC

d_call: .
v_call: TRBV5-1
j_call: TRBJ2-3
clone_size: many
cdr3_aa: CASSLGQAWDTQYF
cdr3_nt: TGCGCCAGCAGCTTGGGACAGGCATGGGATACGCAGTATTTT

d_call: .
v_call: TRBV6-2/TRBV6-3
j_call: TRBJ2-1
clone_size: few
cdr3_aa: CASSYSIVATTYNEQFF
cdr3_nt: TGTGCCAGCAGTTACTCTATAGTAGCGACCACCTACAATGAGCAGTTCTTC

d_call: TRBD2
v_call: TRBV10-1
j_call: TRBJ2-7
clone_size: .
cdr3_aa: CASSGLAGGPPYEQYF
cdr3_nt: TGCGCCAGCAGTGGCCTAGCGGGTGGACCGCCCTACGAGCAGTACTTC

d_call: TRBD2
v_call: TRBV7-3
j_call: TRBJ2-1
clone_size: .
cdr3_aa: CASSSAGDTYNEQFF
cdr3_nt: TGTGCCAGCAGCTCCGCGGGAGATACGTACAATGAGCAGTTCTTC